Listed below are T cell receptor beta chains from one sample, sequenced in a study of Ad26.COV2.S vaccination and SARS-CoV-2 variants. Profiled with immunoSEQ multiplex PCR; TCRdb holds only in-frame clones, not every one. This table has more than 400,000 clones, about 90% appearing once. Sequencing used peripheral blood, obtained in a trial of Ad26.COV2.S vaccine versus placebo. The source of these receptors is a person between 18 and 65 years old who received the Ad26.COV2.S COVID-19 vaccine or a placebo. The CDR3 runs from the conserved cysteine through the conserved F or W. A D gene is named only where the DNA matches it firmly. Clone size is not always given. Where it is, it says once, few, many or a class for expanded clones.

V gene: TRBV5-6; D gene: NA; clone size: NA; J gene: TRBJ2-7; CDR3 DNA: TGTGCCAGCAGCTGGGACACCAGGAGGTCCTACGAGCAGTACTTC; CDR3 protein: CASSWDTRRSYEQYF
V gene: TRBV9; D gene: NA; clone size: NA; J gene: TRBJ2-5; CDR3 DNA: TGTGCCAGCAGCGGAGGGAGGATTGGAGAGACCCAGTACTTC; CDR3 protein: CASSGGRIGETQYF
V gene: TRBV7-9; D gene: NA; clone size: NA; J gene: TRBJ2-3; CDR3 DNA: TGTGCCAGCAGCTTCATGCAGGACAGGCAGTATTTT; CDR3 protein: CASSFMQDRQYF
V gene: TRBV19; D gene: TRBD2; clone size: NA; J gene: TRBJ2-1; CDR3 DNA: TGTGCCAGTAGCCTTACTAGCGGGAGAACGTATGAGCAGTTCTTC; CDR3 protein: CASSLTSGRTYEQFF
V gene: TRBV27; D gene: TRBD1; clone size: NA; J gene: TRBJ1-2; CDR3 DNA: TGTGCCAGCAGTTTCAGGGCAGGGGGTAACTATGGCTACACCTTC; CDR3 protein: CASSFRAGGNYGYTF
V gene: TRBV5-1; D gene: NA; clone size: NA; J gene: TRBJ1-4; CDR3 DNA: TGCGCCAGCAGCTTGGGACACCGAGGCGATGAAAAACTGTTTTTT; CDR3 protein: CASSLGHRGDEKLFF
V gene: TRBV10-3; D gene: TRBD2; clone size: NA; J gene: TRBJ2-1; CDR3 DNA: TGTGCCATCAGAACCGGGGCTAGCGGGAGGGCGGGCGAGCAGTTCTTC; CDR3 protein: CAIRTGASGRAGEQFF
V gene: TRBV6-1; D gene: TRBD2; clone size: once; J gene: TRBJ2-3; CDR3 DNA: TGTGCCAGCAGTGAAGCGGAGGGACTAGCGGGACCAGATACGCAGTATTTT; CDR3 protein: CASSEAEGLAGPDTQYF
V gene: TRBV9; D gene: NA; clone size: NA; J gene: TRBJ2-7; CDR3 DNA: TGTGCCAGCAGCGTAGACAAGGACAGAACCTACGAGCAGTACTTC; CDR3 protein: CASSVDKDRTYEQYF
V gene: TRBV27; D gene: NA; clone size: NA; J gene: TRBJ2-1; CDR3 DNA: TGTGCCAGCAGTTCGAACAATGAGCAGTTCTTC; CDR3 protein: CASSSNNEQFF
V gene: TRBV20-1; D gene: NA; clone size: NA; J gene: TRBJ2-5; CDR3 DNA: TGCAGTGCTAGTAGGACCCGAAAAGAAGGGACCCAGTACTTC; CDR3 protein: CSASRTRKEGTQYF
V gene: TRBV5-1; D gene: NA; clone size: NA; J gene: TRBJ1-3; CDR3 DNA: TGCGCCAGCAGCTTGGGGACGGGCTCTGGAAACACCATATATTTT; CDR3 protein: CASSLGTGSGNTIYF
V gene: TRBV30; D gene: TRBD1; clone size: NA; J gene: TRBJ1-5; CDR3 DNA: TGTGCCTGGAGTAAGGGCCAGGGGGCTGGTCAGCCCCAGCATTTT; CDR3 protein: CAWSKGQGAGQPQHF
V gene: TRBV2; D gene: NA; clone size: NA; J gene: TRBJ1-2; CDR3 DNA: TGTGCCAGCAGCGACTCCGGGGGCTACACCTTC; CDR3 protein: CASSDSGGYTF
V gene: TRBV7-9; D gene: NA; clone size: NA; J gene: TRBJ2-3; CDR3 DNA: TGTGCCAGCAGCAAGGGGAGTCGGGATACGCAGTATTTT; CDR3 protein: CASSKGSRDTQYF
V gene: TRBV7-9; D gene: TRBD2; clone size: NA; J gene: TRBJ2-1; CDR3 DNA: TGTGCCAGCGGCTCCGGGACTAGCATGGGGAGCTCCTACAATGAGCAGTTCTTC; CDR3 protein: CASGSGTSMGSSYNEQFF
V gene: TRBV24-1; D gene: TRBD2; clone size: NA; J gene: TRBJ2-5; CDR3 DNA: TGTGCCACCAGTCCCGGGACTAGCGGGAGGGTAGAGACCCAGTACTTC; CDR3 protein: CATSPGTSGRVETQYF
V gene: TRBV11-2; D gene: TRBD2; clone size: NA; J gene: TRBJ2-5; CDR3 DNA: TGTGCCAGCAGCTTTGAGGGAGGGAGGGAGACCCAGTACTTC; CDR3 protein: CASSFEGGRETQYF
V gene: TRBV7-8; D gene: TRBD2; clone size: NA; J gene: TRBJ2-7; CDR3 DNA: TGTGCCAGCAGCTCCTCCGGGGGGAGGCAGTACGAGCAGTACTTC; CDR3 protein: CASSSSGGRQYEQYF
V gene: TRBV18; D gene: NA; clone size: NA; J gene: TRBJ2-2; CDR3 DNA: TGTGCCAGCTCACCAACACAGGGCGGCACCGGGGAGCTGTTTTTT; CDR3 protein: CASSPTQGGTGELFF
V gene: TRBV4-2; D gene: NA; clone size: once; J gene: TRBJ1-4; CDR3 DNA: TGTGCCAGCAGCCAAGAACAGGGTAAGGATGAAAAACTGTTTTTT; CDR3 protein: CASSQEQGKDEKLFF
V gene: TRBV7-2; D gene: TRBD2; clone size: NA; J gene: TRBJ2-1; CDR3 DNA: TGTGCCAGCAGCCCGCGGACTAGCGGGAATGTTTGGCGCAATGAGCAGTTCTTC; CDR3 protein: CASSPRTSGNVWRNEQFF
V gene: TRBV7-9; D gene: NA; clone size: NA; J gene: TRBJ2-2; CDR3 DNA: TGTGCCAGCAACTCTGAAGGGGATGCCGGGGAGCTGTTTTTT; CDR3 protein: CASNSEGDAGELFF
V gene: TRBV2; D gene: TRBD2; clone size: NA; J gene: TRBJ2-1; CDR3 DNA: TGTGCCAGCGGGAGACTAGCATCCTACAATGAGCAGTTCTTC; CDR3 protein: CASGRLASYNEQFF
V gene: TRBV28; D gene: NA; clone size: NA; J gene: TRBJ1-5; CDR3 DNA: TGTGCCAGCAGCTTACGGGCCGGGGGTGGAAATCAGCCCCAGCATTTT; CDR3 protein: CASSLRAGGGNQPQHF
V gene: TRBV11-3; D gene: NA; clone size: NA; J gene: TRBJ1-1; CDR3 DNA: TGTGCCAGCAGCTCAAGGGGAGACACTGAAGCTTTCTTT; CDR3 protein: CASSSRGDTEAFF
V gene: TRBV6-5; D gene: NA; clone size: NA; J gene: TRBJ1-1; CDR3 DNA: TGTGCCAGCAGCCCACAGGGTCGAGGGAGCACTGAAGCTTTCTTT; CDR3 protein: CASSPQGRGSTEAFF
V gene: TRBV7-2; D gene: NA; clone size: NA; J gene: TRBJ1-1; CDR3 DNA: TGTGCCAGCAGCGGGACTCTTAACACTGAAGCTTTCTTT; CDR3 protein: CASSGTLNTEAFF